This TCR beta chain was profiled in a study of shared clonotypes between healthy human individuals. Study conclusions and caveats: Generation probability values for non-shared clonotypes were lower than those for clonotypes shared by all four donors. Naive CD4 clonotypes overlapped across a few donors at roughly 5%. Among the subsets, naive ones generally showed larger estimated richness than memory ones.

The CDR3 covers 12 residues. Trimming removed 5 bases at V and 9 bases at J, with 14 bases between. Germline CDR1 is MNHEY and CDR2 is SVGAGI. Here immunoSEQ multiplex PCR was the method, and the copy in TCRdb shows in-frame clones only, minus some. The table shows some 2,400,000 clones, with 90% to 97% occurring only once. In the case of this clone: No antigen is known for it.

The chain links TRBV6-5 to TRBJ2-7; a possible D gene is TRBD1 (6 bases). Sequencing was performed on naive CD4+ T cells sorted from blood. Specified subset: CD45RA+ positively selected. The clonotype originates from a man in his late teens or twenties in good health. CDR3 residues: CASSADSWRQYF. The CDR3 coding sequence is TGTGCCAGCAGTGCGGACAGTTGGCGGCAGTACTTC.